Listed here are 28 T cell receptor beta chains from one sample, sequenced in a study of T cells in Graves' hyperthyroidism and ophthalmopathy. The investigators amplified TCR beta CDR3 regions from RNA transcripts. Researchers ran a first-round RT-PCR on the TCR CDR3 using the HTBI primer set. TCRdb re-analysed the multiplex PCR reads in MiXCR, keeping a single row per CDR3 protein. The data contain some 560,000 distinct CDR3 sequences, about 15% of them singletons. Sequencing was carried out using blood. These receptor sequences come from a woman aged 40 to 50 with Graves' hyperthyroidism.

This clonotype was recorded at least ten times. The chain employs TRBV2 and TRBJ2-1; D may be TRBD1 (6 bases). The CDR3 sequence is 14 residues long. Between the trimmed V and J ends, which lost 5 bases and 7 bases, there was a span of 15 bases. Germline-derived CDR1 and CDR2 are SNHLY and FYNNEI. CDR3 coding DNA: TGTGCCAGCAGTTACTCGAATACAGGGAATGAGCAGTTCTTC. It codes for CASSYSNTGNEQFF. The full variable domain, its missing parts supplied by reference TRBV2 and TRBJ2-1, is EPEVTQTPSHQVTQMGQEVILRCVPISNHLYFYWYRQILGQKVEFLVSFYNNEISEKSEIFDDQFSVERPDGSNFTLKIRSTKLEDSAMYFCASSYSNTGNEQFFGPGTRLTVL.

About this clonotype: Mismatch with germline at one junction end may stem from a read error. This rearrangement joins TRBV6-6 to TRBJ2-1; 7 bases fit TRBD1. Germline V gene data show CDR1 as MNHNY and CDR2 as SVGAGI (reference sequence). The CDR3 runs to 14 residues. The CDR3 DNA is TGTGCCAGCAGTTACACAGGGGAATACAGTGAGCAGTTCTTC. Translated, it gives CASSYTGEYSEQFF.

This clonotype has more than one count but fewer than ten. The CDR3 nucleotides read TGCAGTGCTAGAGATTCAAGCGCCAGCTCCTACAATGAGCAGTTCTTC. This translates into CSARDSSASSYNEQFF. The rearrangement joins TRBV20-1 to TRBJ2-1; no clear D gene. Germline loops: CDR1 DFQATT, CDR2 SNEGSKA (reference sequence). Trimming took off 0 bases at V and 0 bases at J, with 12 bases between the two ends. The CDR3 consists of 16 residues.

This clonotype occurred many times. The chain uses TRBV7-9 and TRBJ1-1, with 8 bases aligning to TRBD1. V lost 7 bases to trimming and J lost 2 bases; unmatched junction nucleotides: 6. This CDR3 region has 14 residues. Germline CDR1 and CDR2: SEHNR and FQNEAQ (reference sequence). Here the CDR3 reads CASILGTGNTEAFF. The CDR3 coding sequence is TGTGCCAGCATCCTCGGGACAGGAAACACTGAAGCTTTCTTT.

This clonotype was counted at least ten times. This sequence joins TRBV28 and TRBJ1-3; 8 nucleotides align to TRBD1. Germline CDR1 is MDHEN and CDR2 is SYDVKM. This CDR3 has 16 residues. The V segment lost 5 bases and the J segment 4 bases; nucleotides outside the gene matches: 10. The DNA for the CDR3 is TGTGCCAGCAGTGGAAGCCTCAGGGGGCGAGGAAACACCATATATTTT. Translated, it gives CASSGSLRGRGNTIYF.

This chain joins TRBV12-3 or TRBV12-4 and TRBJ2-7, with 7 bases aligning to TRBD2. The CDR3 runs to 15 residues. V shed 6 bases and J 2 bases; nucleotides not matched to a gene: 10. For the CDR3, the DNA is TGTGCCAGCAGCCCCAGCGGGAACCCGACCTACGAGCAGTACTTC. It yields the protein CASSPSGNPTYEQYF.

This chain joins TRBV4-1 and TRBJ2-3, with 14 nucleotides matching TRBD2. This CDR3 region has 22 residues. After removal of 2 bases from V and 6 bases from J, the junction contained 22 bases not matched to a gene. Germline V gene lookup returns CDR1 MGHRA and CDR2 YSYEKL. CDR3 amino acids: CASSQWALAQGLAGVWRDTQYF. The CDR3 DNA is TGCGCCAGCAGCCAATGGGCTCTGGCTCAGGGACTAGCGGGAGTTTGGAGGGATACGCAGTATTTT.

This clonotype was counted at least ten times. V and J are TRBV2 and TRBJ2-7; D remains ambiguous. V gave up 5 bases and J gave up 7 bases, with 12 bases separating them. Germline CDR1 and CDR2: SNHLY and FYNNEI. The CDR3 has 12 residues. This chain's CDR3 is CASSYTAGEQYF. As DNA, the CDR3 is TGTGCCAGCAGTTACACGGCAGGAGAGCAGTACTTC.

The V call is TRBV28, the J call TRBJ2-1; D possibly corresponds to TRBD2 (6 bases). The CDR3 has 18 amino acids. Germline V CDR1 and CDR2: MDHEN, SYDVKM. V was shortened by 5 bases and J by 5 bases, with 25 bases between the two germline ends. The chain's CDR3 is CASSLPLKRALNHNEQFF. In DNA form, the CDR3 reads TGTGCCAGCAGTCTCCCACTTAAGCGGGCCCTCAATCACAATGAGCAGTTCTTC.

This clonotype was seen repeatedly, ten times or more. The chain employs TRBV4-2 and TRBJ2-3; TRBD2 matches 8 bases. From germline, CDR1 is LGHNA and CDR2 YNFKEQ. The CDR3 extends over 17 amino acids. V was clipped by 0 bases and J by 4 bases; unmatched bases: 9. The CDR3 sequence is CASSQDGAGAGADTQYF. The CDR3 DNA is TGTGCCAGCAGCCAAGATGGGGCGGGAGCGGGAGCAGATACGCAGTATTTT.

The chain joins TRBV11-3 to TRBJ1-2; TRBD1 matches at 7 bases. CDR3 length: 14 amino acids. V shed 5 bases, J shed 8 bases, and the junction held 11 bases outside the gene matches. Germline V gene data show CDR1 as SGHNT and CDR2 as YENEEA. The CDR3 DNA reads as TGTGCCAGCAGCCTTGGGACAGCGGGCTTCGGCTACACCTTC. This gives the protein CASSLGTAGFGYTF.

The sample holds many counts of this clonotype. This chain connects TRBV5-1 to TRBJ2-1, with 14 bases that match TRBD2. Trimming cost V 0 bases and J 9 bases; bases outside gene matches: 2. This CDR3 contains 15 residues. Germline V gene lookup returns CDR1 SGHRS and CDR2 YFSETQ. The CDR3 DNA reads as TGCGCCAGCAGCTTGGCGACTAGCGGGAGGGTTGAGCAGTTCTTC. Translated, it gives CASSLATSGRVEQFF.

This clonotype was picked up many times. The chain combines TRBV28 with TRBJ2-5; a possible D gene is TRBD1 (5 bases). The germline V gene has CDR1 MDHEN and CDR2 SYDVKM. The germline V and J ends were trimmed by 8 bases and 3 bases, with 10 bases remaining between them. The CDR3 length is 12 residues. As DNA, the CDR3 is TGTGCCAGCGGGGCGGTTAAAGAGACCCAGTACTTC. Its protein product is CASGAVKETQYF. Full variable domain (outside the CDR3, taken from reference TRBV28 and TRBJ2-5): DVKVTQSSRYLVKRTGEKVFLECVQDMDHENMFWYRQDPGLGLRLIYFSYDVKMKEKGDIPEGYSVSREKKERFSLILESASTNQTSMYLCASGAVKETQYFGPGTRLLVL.

This clonotype was recorded many times. V gene TRBV5-1 combines with J gene TRBJ2-1, with TRBD1 matching 8 bases. After removal of 3 bases from V and 1 base from J, the junction contained 6 bases not matched to a gene. CDR3 length: 16 residues. CDR1 is SGHRS, CDR2 YFSETQ, per germline. In DNA, the CDR3 is TGCGCCAGCAGCTCCTCCGGGACAGGTTCCTACAATGAGCAGTTCTTC. Translating gives CASSSSGTGSYNEQFF.

This clonotype was seen more than once but under ten times. V usage is TRBV7-9 and J usage is TRBJ2-7, with D perhaps matching TRBD2 (6 bases). Per the germline V gene, CDR1 is SEHNR and CDR2 is FQNEAQ (reference sequence). The ends were cut back, 6 bases at V and 2 bases at J, with 20 bases in the middle. The CDR3 has 16 amino acids. CDR3 DNA sequence: TGTGCCAGCAGGAGAGGAGGAGGGCTCCAAACCTACGAGCAGTACTTC. Translated: CASRRGGGLQTYEQYF.

The chain joins TRBV6-5 to TRBJ2-7; 7 bases agree with TRBD1. The CDR3 sequence is 15 residues long. J was trimmed by 2 bases and V by 2 bases; bases with no gene match: 6. Per germline, CDR1 MNHEY and CDR2 SVGAGI. CDR3 sequence (DNA): TGTGCCAGCAGTTACCGAACAGGGGCGGCCTACGAGCAGTACTTC. Protein: CASSYRTGAAYEQYF.

The chain recombines TRBV28 with TRBJ2-7, with 7 positions matching TRBD2. J gave up 2 bases and V 5 bases, and 6 bases lay outside the gene matches. Germline-derived CDR1 and CDR2 are MDHEN and SYDVKM. The CDR3 is made up of 14 amino acids. CDR3 in DNA: TGTGCCAGCAGTGCCCTAGCGGATGCCTACGAGCAGTACTTC. Amino acids: CASSALADAYEQYF. Variable domain in full (rest from reference TRBV28 and TRBJ2-7): DVKVTQSSRYLVKRTGEKVFLECVQDMDHENMFWYRQDPGLGLRLIYFSYDVKMKEKGDIPEGYSVSREKKERFSLILESASTNQTSMYLCASSALADAYEQYFGPGTRLTVT.

This clonotype showed up many times. V usage is TRBV28 and J usage is TRBJ2-1; tentatively, D is TRBD1 or TRBD2 (5 bases each). The CDR3 runs 14 residues. CDR1 is MDHEN, CDR2 SYDVKM, per germline. V lost 5 bases, J lost 3 bases, and 11 bases lay in between. This CDR3 reads CASSGGLVYNEQFF. As DNA, the CDR3 is TGTGCCAGCAGTGGGGGTTTAGTCTACAATGAGCAGTTCTTC.

The table lists this clonotype with many counts. The CDR3 loop reads CASSLRGSYEQYF. CDR3 DNA sequence: TGTGCCAGCAGTCTACGAGGGTCCTACGAGCAGTACTTC. This chain joins TRBV12-3 or TRBV12-4 and TRBJ2-7; a possible D gene is TRBD2 (5 bases). There are 13 residues in the CDR3. Trimming removed 5 bases from V and 1 base from J, with 9 bases in between.

The chain joins TRBV4-1 to TRBJ2-7; the match to TRBD1 covers 11 bases. This CDR3 has 15 residues. The germline V gene has CDR1 MGHRA and CDR2 YSYEKL. J lost 3 bases, V lost 5 bases, and 6 bases had no gene match. This CDR3 is CASSADRGPLYEQYF. DNA for the CDR3: TGCGCCAGCAGCGCGGACAGGGGGCCGCTCTACGAGCAGTACTTC.

In its sample, this clonotype was seen many times. This chain uses TRBV20-1 with TRBJ1-1, with a possible D match to TRBD1 (5 bases). Germline V lookup: CDR1 DFQATT, CDR2 SNEGSKA (reference sequence). This CDR3 comprises 13 residues. Trimming took 7 bases from V and 8 from J, leaving 20 bases between them. CDR3 residues: CSVIDGGGSEAFF. The CDR3 DNA reads TGCAGTGTTATAGATGGCGGGGGAAGCGAAGCTTTCTTT.

This clonotype appeared a single time. The chain recombines TRBV7-2 with TRBJ2-2; 12 nucleotides match TRBD2. Trimming took 1 base from V and 5 from J; bases not matched to a gene: 5. CDR1 and CDR2 from the germline V gene are SGHTA and FQGNSA. This CDR3 region has 17 residues. CDR3: CASSLGTSGILTGELFF. As DNA, the CDR3 is TGTGCCAGCAGCTTAGGGACTAGCGGGATCCTGACCGGGGAGCTGTTTTTT.

This clonotype was seen ten or more times. This chain links TRBV10-3 with TRBJ2-3, with 12 bases aligning to TRBD2. Germline trimming cut 7 bases from V and 5 bases from J; bases unmatched to any gene: 7. The CDR3 has 15 amino acids. Per the germline V gene, CDR1 is ENHRY and CDR2 is SYGVKD. CDR3 loop: CAITSTSGSGDTQYF. The CDR3 bases are TGTGCCATCACCTCGACTAGCGGGAGTGGAGATACGCAGTATTTT.

In this sample, this clonotype turned up many times. The chain employs TRBV7-2 and TRBJ2-3, with 13 bases fitting TRBD2. The J segment lost 4 bases and the V segment lost 4 bases, leaving 8 bases of the junction unmatched. Germline V gene sequence: CDR1 SGHTA, CDR2 FQGNSA. The CDR3 sequence is 17 residues long. The CDR3 nucleotides read TGTGCCAGCAGCTCCGGGACTAGCGGGATGTCGGCAGATACGCAGTATTTT. It translates to CASSSGTSGMSADTQYF.

The table lists this clonotype with many counts. The V call is TRBV3-1, the J call TRBJ1-1, with 7 bases matching TRBD1. V was pared by 3 bases and J by 3 bases, with 7 bases of the junction left unmatched. The CDR3 contains 15 residues. Germline lookup yields CDR1 LGHDT and CDR2 YNNKEL (reference sequence). This CDR3 is CASSHETGSHTEAFF. CDR3 nucleotide sequence: TGTGCCAGCAGCCATGAGACAGGGTCGCACACTGAAGCTTTCTTT.

This clonotype was detected a few times. The chain carries TRBV18 and TRBJ2-6; D is undetermined. This CDR3 spans 15 amino acids. The germline V gene has CDR1 KGHSH and CDR2 LQKENI. Trimming took off 6 bases at V and 4 bases at J, with 13 bases between the two ends. The CDR3 DNA reads as TGTGCCAGCTCCCTTTCGGATTCCGGGGCCAACGTCCTGACTTTC. This sequence encodes CASSLSDSGANVLTF.

This clonotype was detected many times. The CDR3 spells CAHGQGDPETQYF. The CDR3 nucleotides are TGTGCCCACGGGCAGGGGGACCCCGAGACCCAGTACTTC. This chain links TRBV28 with TRBJ2-5; 7 bases line up with TRBD1. CDR3 size: 13 residues. Trimming took 11 bases from V and 5 from J; bases not matched to a gene: 11. The germline CDR1 and CDR2 sequences are MDHEN and SYDVKM.

This clonotype was observed at least ten times. The V and J genes are TRBV9 and TRBJ1-1; D is undetermined. Looked up from germline, CDR1 is SGDLS and CDR2 is YYNGEE. The CDR3 totals 15 residues. V was trimmed by 4 bases and J by 0 bases, leaving 13 bases between them. The CDR3 DNA reads TGTGCCAGCAGCCCGGAGGGTGGCGTGAACACTGAAGCTTTCTTT. This codes for CASSPEGGVNTEAFF.